The 17 T cell receptor beta chains listed next were all sequenced from one sample in a study of T cells in Graves' hyperthyroidism and ophthalmopathy. Amplified TCR beta CDR3 regions came from RNA transcripts. Initially, a first-round RT-PCR of the TCR CDR3 employed the HTBI primer set. TCRdb processed the multiplex PCR reads anew with MiXCR; each CDR3 protein has one entry. The sample lists about 480,000 distinct CDR3 sequences, about an eighth occurring once. Input material: blood. The receptors stem from a woman aged 18-29 years with Graves' hyperthyroidism.

Only a few counts were recorded for this clonotype. The chain uses TRBV19 and TRBJ2-7; 8 bases are shared with TRBD2. V trimming: 3 bases; J trimming: 3 bases; junction bases outside the gene matches: 4. The CDR3 has 14 amino acids. CDR1 and CDR2 from the germline V gene are LNHDA and SQIVND (reference sequence). Here the CDR3 reads CASSISAGGYEQYF. The CDR3 coding sequence is TGTGCCAGTAGTATTTCGGCGGGAGGCTACGAGCAGTACTTC.

The chain has TRBV29-1 and TRBJ2-3; D uncertain. Looked up from germline, CDR1 is SQVTM and CDR2 is ANQGSEA. The ends were cut back, 1 base at V and 1 base at J, with 0 bases in the middle. The CDR3 contains 11 residues. CDR3 amino acids: CSVEGTDTQYF. The CDR3 nucleotides read TGCAGCGTTGAAGGCACAGATACGCAGTATTTT.

This clonotype was observed many times. The genes are TRBV12-3 or TRBV12-4 and TRBJ2-2; TRBD1 might be the D (6 bases). Trimming shortened V by 7 bases and J by 6 bases, and 18 bases separated the two germline ends. CDR3 length equals 15 residues. CDR3: CASTQGNPWAGELFF. In DNA form, the CDR3 reads TGTGCCAGCACCCAGGGGAATCCCTGGGCCGGGGAGCTGTTTTTT.

This clonotype appeared many times. This rearrangement joins TRBV7-9 to TRBJ1-4, with D perhaps TRBD1 (5 bases). Per the germline V gene, CDR1 is SEHNR and CDR2 is FQNEAQ (reference sequence). The germline V and J ends were trimmed by 5 bases and 3 bases, with 10 bases remaining between them. CDR3 length: 14 amino acids. DNA for the CDR3: TGTGCCAGCAGCCCACGGGGCCCTAATGAAAAACTGTTTTTT. Residues: CASSPRGPNEKLFF.

J is TRBJ2-7 and V is TRBV10-3; either TRBD1 or TRBD2 may fit D (7 bases each). The CDR3 runs to 18 residues. Germline loops: CDR1 ENHRY, CDR2 SYGVKD. V lost 3 bases, J lost 3 bases, and 24 bases lay in between. CDR3 sequence reads: CAISDRDYRQGILYEQYF. The CDR3 DNA reads TGTGCCATCAGTGACCGGGACTACCGACAGGGAATCCTCTACGAGCAGTACTTC.

This rearrangement joins TRBV12-3 or TRBV12-4 to TRBJ2-4; possible D gene TRBD2, 5 bases. V shed 3 bases and J shed 9 bases, with 15 bases lying between them. The CDR3 contains 14 residues. CDR3: CASSFMEDLGIQYF. CDR3 DNA: TGTGCCAGCAGTTTTATGGAGGACCTAGGCATTCAGTACTTC.

The chain employs TRBV19 and TRBJ2-1; TRBD2 matches 10 bases. The CDR3 runs 17 residues. J was trimmed by 5 bases and V by 6 bases; bases with no gene match: 13. The germline CDR1 and CDR2 sequences are LNHDA and SQIVND (reference sequence). The CDR3 here is CASSQYMGTSGDNEQFF. CDR3 nucleotides: TGTGCCAGTAGCCAGTATATGGGCACTAGCGGGGACAATGAGCAGTTCTTC. The whole variable domain, filled in from reference TRBV19 and TRBJ2-1, reads DGGITQSPKYLFRKEGQNVTLSCEQNLNHDAMYWYRQDPGQGLRLIYYSQIVNDFQKGDIAEGYSVSREKKESFPLTVTSAQKNPTAFYLCASSQYMGTSGDNEQFFGPGTRLTVL.

This clonotype was detected only a few times. The chain recombines TRBV29-1 with TRBJ2-7; the D gene is possibly TRBD1 (5 bases). The length of the CDR3 is 12 residues. V lost 4 bases and J lost 3, with 10 bases in between. Germline-derived CDR1 and CDR2 are SQVTM and ANQGSEA. The CDR3 bases are TGCAGCGTTGCAGACAGCTTCTACGAGCAGTACTTC. Translating gives CSVADSFYEQYF.

The V gene is TRBV30, the J gene TRBJ2-5; D possibly uses TRBD1 or TRBD2 (6 bases each). The V end lost 3 bases, the J end lost 7 bases, and 18 bases lay between the germline ends. The CDR3 totals 14 residues. Germline V gene lookup returns CDR1 GTSNPN and CDR2 SVGIG (reference sequence). Here the CDR3 reads CAWSGAGGLGTQYF. DNA of the CDR3: TGTGCCTGGAGCGGGGCTGGGGGGCTCGGGACCCAGTACTTC.

A note on this clonotype: Possible read error: a much larger clone is one base away. The chain uses TRBV30 and TRBJ1-5, with D possibly matching TRBD1 (5 bases). CDR3 size: 15 residues. Germline CDR1 is GTSNPN and CDR2 is SVGIG (reference sequence). The DNA of the CDR3 is TGTGCGCTGGCCCCTCGTCCCGGGGCCAATCAGCCCCGGCATTTT. It codes for CALAPRPGANQPRHF.

The chain recombines TRBV7-9 with TRBJ2-1; D is unresolved. The length of the CDR3 is 14 residues. Germline CDR1 SEHNR, CDR2 FQNEAQ (reference sequence). V lost 6 bases and J 6 bases, leaving 15 bases between the germline ends. CDR3 sequence: CASSELDQLNEQFF. In nucleotides, the CDR3 is TGTGCCAGCAGTGAACTGGACCAACTCAATGAGCAGTTCTTC.

As to this clonotype: Possible read error: a much larger clone is one base away. The chain has TRBV20-1 and TRBJ1-1; D is unresolved. The CDR3 extends over 13 amino acids. V was clipped by 0 bases and J by 0 bases, with 5 bases between them. Germline CDR1 DFQATT, CDR2 SNEGSKA (reference sequence). For the CDR3, the DNA is TGCAGTGCTAGAGAAGACATGAACACTGAAGCTTTCTTT. Translated: CSAREDMNTEAFF.

The chain recombines TRBV5-1 with TRBJ1-2; D perhaps matches TRBD1 (6 bases). Germline V gives CDR1 SGHRS, CDR2 YFSETQ. The CDR3 loop spans 15 amino acids. Deletions cut 4 bases from V and 0 bases from J, with 13 bases between. In DNA, the CDR3 is TGCGCCAGCAGCCAGGCGGGGGGCTCTAACTATGGCTACACCTTC. Its translation is CASSQAGGSNYGYTF.

This clonotype was recorded many times. This sequence joins TRBV11-2 and TRBJ2-5; 9 nucleotides match TRBD1. This CDR3 is built from 16 residues. Trimming cost V 0 bases and J 5 bases; bases outside gene matches: 7. Germline loops: CDR1 SGHAT, CDR2 FQNNGV. CDR3 region: CASSLERTGAWETQYF. The CDR3 DNA is TGTGCCAGCAGCTTAGAGAGGACAGGGGCCTGGGAGACCCAGTACTTC.

This clonotype has a count of ten or more. This sequence joins TRBV6-1 and TRBJ1-1, with D possibly being TRBD1 (6 bases). Germline V gene lookup returns CDR1 MNHNS and CDR2 SASEGT. The V end was cut by 5 bases, the J end by 1 base, with 14 bases between. This CDR3 has 15 amino acids. The CDR3, as DNA: TGTGCCAGCAGTTCCTCCGGGACACCGAACACTGAAGCTTTCTTT. It translates to CASSSSGTPNTEAFF.

In the case of this clonotype: A much larger clone lies a single base off, so this may be a read error. The chain is built from TRBV5-1 and TRBJ2-3, with TRBD2 identical over 9 bases. The CDR3 is 16 residues long. In germline, CDR1 is SGHRS, CDR2 YFSETQ. This chain's CDR3 is CASSSGAPSGTDTRYF. CDR3 in DNA: TGCGCCAGCAGCTCCGGGGCCCCTAGCGGGACAGATACGCGGTATTTT.

The chain recombines TRBV14 with TRBJ2-1; 15 bases fit TRBD2. With V trimmed by 0 bases and J by 8 bases, 5 bases remained unmatched. The CDR3 sequence is 17 residues long. Germline V gene data show CDR1 as SGHDN and CDR2 as FVKESK. CDR3 amino acids: CASSQDRGTSGRYEQFF. Here the CDR3 DNA reads TGTGCCAGCAGCCAAGATCGGGGGACTAGCGGGAGGTATGAGCAGTTCTTC. Full variable domain (rest looked up from reference TRBV14 and TRBJ2-1): EAGVTQFPSHSVIEKGQTVTLRCDPISGHDNLYWYRRVMGKEIKFLLHFVKESKQDESGMPNNRFLAERTGGTYSTLKVQPAELEDSGVYFCASSQDRGTSGRYEQFFGPGTRLTVL.